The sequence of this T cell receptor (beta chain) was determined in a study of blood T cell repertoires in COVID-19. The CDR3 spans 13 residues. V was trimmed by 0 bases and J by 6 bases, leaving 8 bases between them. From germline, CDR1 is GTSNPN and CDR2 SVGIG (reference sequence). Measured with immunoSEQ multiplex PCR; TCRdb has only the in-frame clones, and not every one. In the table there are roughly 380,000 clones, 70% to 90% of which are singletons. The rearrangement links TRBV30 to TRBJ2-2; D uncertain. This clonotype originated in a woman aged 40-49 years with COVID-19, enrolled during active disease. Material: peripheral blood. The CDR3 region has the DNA TGTGCCTGGAGTGTACTTAACTCCGGGGAGCTGTTTTTT. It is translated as CAWSVLNSGELFF.